The 20 T cell receptor beta chains listed next were all sequenced from one sample in a study of cytomegalovirus exposure and HLA in healthy donors. The data were produced by immunoSEQ multiplex PCR, yet TCRdb's version contains in-frame clones alone and is incomplete. The sample contains roughly 100,000 clones, 70% to 90% of which appear only once. The sample comprised PBMCs. These receptor sequences come from a woman aged 18-29 years in good health and CMV-seropositive.

V gene TRBV5-1 combines with J gene TRBJ2-3; 7 bases fit TRBD1. The germline gives CDR1 SGHRS, CDR2 YFSETQ. This CDR3 has 16 residues. J was trimmed by 0 bases and V by 4 bases; bases with no gene match: 8. This CDR3 reads CASSPTGEASTDTQYF. The DNA for the CDR3 is TGCGCCAGCAGCCCAACAGGGGAAGCAAGCACAGATACGCAGTATTTT.

V usage is TRBV2 and J usage is TRBJ2-5, with 8 nucleotides matching TRBD1. CDR3 size: 15 residues. Germline trimming cut 4 bases from V and 1 base from J; bases unmatched to any gene: 5. CDR1 and CDR2 (germline): SNHLY, FYNNEI. The CDR3 nucleotides are TGTGCCAGCAGTGGTCAGGGGGCAGTCCAAGAGACCCAGTACTTC. Translating gives CASSGQGAVQETQYF.

The J gene is TRBJ1-1, the V gene TRBV19; 9 bases match TRBD1. The CDR3 loop spans 15 amino acids. With V trimmed by 4 bases and J by 6 bases, 9 bases remained unmatched. CDR1 and CDR2 from the germline V gene are LNHDA and SQIVND (reference sequence). In nucleotides, the CDR3 is TGTGCCAGTAGTACCCTGGACAGGGGTGGTGCTGAAGCTTTCTTT. Its protein product is CASSTLDRGGAEAFF.

Worth noting for this clone: One end of the junction fails to match germline, which may point to a read error. J is TRBJ2-1 and V is TRBV5-5; 7 bases match TRBD1. CDR1 and CDR2 (germline): SGHKS, YYEKEE (reference sequence). CDR3 length equals 16 residues. This chain's CDR3 is CASSSDRVGPYSEQFF. In DNA form, the CDR3 reads TGTGCCAGCAGCTCAGACAGGGTGGGCCCTTACAGTGAGCAGTTCTTC.

This clone appeared a single time. The rearrangement joins TRBV5-5 to TRBJ2-7; D is unclear. The CDR3 length is 15 residues. CDR1 SGHKS and CDR2 YYEKEE come from the germline V gene (reference sequence). Deletions cut 4 bases from V and 0 bases from J, with 14 bases between. The DNA for the CDR3 is TGTGCCAGCAGCCCCATTGAACCGAGCTCCTACGAGCAGTACTTC. It specifies CASSPIEPSSYEQYF.

The V and J genes are TRBV28 and TRBJ1-2, with 7 positions matching TRBD1. The CDR3 covers 12 residues. V shed 10 bases and J 4 bases; nucleotides not matched to a gene: 6. CDR1 is MDHEN, CDR2 SYDVKM, per germline. CDR3: CATSGTVYGYTF. DNA of the CDR3: TGTGCCACTTCCGGGACAGTCTATGGCTACACCTTC.

The rearrangement links TRBV5-1 to TRBJ2-2; unclear D gene. Germline values: CDR1 SGHRS, CDR2 YFSETQ. The CDR3 covers 15 residues. V was clipped by 3 bases and J by 3 bases, with 12 bases between them. This CDR3 reads CASSSERGYTGELFF. In DNA form, the CDR3 reads TGCGCCAGCAGCTCCGAGCGCGGCTACACCGGGGAGCTGTTTTTT.

The chain combines TRBV6-6 with TRBJ2-1; possibly TRBD2 for D (5 bases). The CDR3 length is 15 residues. The V and J ends lost 6 bases and 4 bases respectively, with 16 bases between them. From germline, CDR1 is MNHNY and CDR2 SVGAGI (reference sequence). CDR3 DNA sequence: TGTGCCAGCAGATTGGTCGGGAACGTATACAATGAGCAGTTCTTC. This encodes CASRLVGNVYNEQFF.

V and J are TRBV9 and TRBJ2-7, with D tentatively TRBD1 (6 bases). Trimming stripped 4 bases from V and 6 bases from J, with 20 bases between. The CDR3 has 15 amino acids. CDR1 SGDLS and CDR2 YYNGEE come from the germline V gene. The DNA of the CDR3 is TGTGCCAGCAGCCGGCGTGGGGGCGCAGGTTCCGAGCAGTACTTC. This translates into CASSRRGGAGSEQYF.

This chain connects TRBV11-3 to TRBJ2-7; 10 bases line up with TRBD1. This CDR3 is built from 14 residues. Germline lookup yields CDR1 SGHNT and CDR2 YENEEA. The V segment lost 5 bases and the J segment 4 bases; nucleotides outside the gene matches: 5. For the CDR3, the DNA is TGTGCCAGCAGCATGACAGGGGGCGTTTACGAGCAGTACTTC. As protein: CASSMTGGVYEQYF.

Here the CDR3 reads CASSLGGTSTDTQYF. The CDR3 nucleotides are TGTGCCAGCAGTTTAGGGGGGACTAGCACAGATACGCAGTATTTT. The rearrangement uses TRBV27 and TRBJ2-3; D possibly corresponds to TRBD2 (6 bases). Germline CDR1 reads MNHEY; CDR2 reads SMNVEV (reference sequence). V lost 2 bases and J 0 bases, leaving 9 bases between the germline ends. This CDR3 has 15 residues.

The gene calls are TRBV10-3 and TRBJ2-7, with D maybe TRBD1 (6 bases). Germline CDR1 ENHRY, CDR2 SYGVKD. V gave up 4 bases and J gave up 1 base, with 8 bases separating them. The length of the CDR3 is 13 residues. The CDR3 DNA reads TGTGCCATCAGTGCGGACAGATCCTACGAGCAGTACTTC. It specifies CAISADRSYEQYF.

Points on this clone: One end of the junction varies from germline; a read error may be responsible. The CDR3 nucleotides are TGTGCCAGCAGCTATATGACAGGGACTGAAACTTTCTTT. Its translation: CASSYMTGTETFF. V gene TRBV14 combines with J gene TRBJ1-1, with 7 bases fitting TRBD1. The CDR3 runs to 13 residues. Germline V gene sequence: CDR1 SGHDN, CDR2 FVKESK. Full variable domain (remainder filled in from reference TRBV14 and TRBJ1-1): EAGVTQFPSHSVIEKGQTVTLRCDPISGHDNLYWYRRVMGKEIKFLLHFVKESKQDESGMPNNRFLAERTGGTYSTLKVQPAELEDSGVYFCASSYMTGTETFFGQGTRLTVV.

The rearrangement joins TRBV28 to TRBJ2-7; a possible D gene is TRBD1 (5 bases). CDR1 and CDR2 from the germline V gene are MDHEN and SYDVKM. Trimming removed 6 bases at V and 7 bases at J, with 16 bases between. There are 13 residues in the CDR3. The CDR3 here is CASRGQGEREQYF. CDR3 nucleotide sequence: TGTGCCAGCAGGGGGCAAGGTGAGAGGGAGCAGTACTTC. Full variable domain (outside the CDR3, taken from reference TRBV28 and TRBJ2-7): DVKVTQSSRYLVKRTGEKVFLECVQDMDHENMFWYRQDPGLGLRLIYFSYDVKMKEKGDIPEGYSVSREKKERFSLILESASTNQTSMYLCASRGQGEREQYFGPGTRLTVT.

This clone was seen only a few times. V and J are TRBV19 and TRBJ1-1; D gene ambiguous. This CDR3 has 14 amino acids. Germline V gene lookup returns CDR1 LNHDA and CDR2 SQIVND (reference sequence). Trimming took off 1 base at V and 1 base at J, with 7 bases between the two ends. The DNA of the CDR3 is TGTGCCAGTAGTATAGTATTACAGAACACTGAAGCTTTCTTT. Its translation is CASSIVLQNTEAFF.

This clone was found a few times. The chain links TRBV27 to TRBJ1-2; a possible D gene is TRBD1 (5 bases). Germline values: CDR1 MNHEY, CDR2 SMNVEV (reference sequence). V was pared by 0 bases and J by 4 bases, with 21 bases between. The CDR3 extends over 18 amino acids. The CDR3 bases are TGTGCCAGCAGTTTATCAAATTACGGCGAACAAAGGGGCTATGGCTACACCTTC. It is translated as CASSLSNYGEQRGYGYTF.

V gene TRBV10-3 combines with J gene TRBJ1-4; 8 nucleotides match TRBD1. CDR1 ENHRY and CDR2 SYGVKD come from the germline V gene. This CDR3 spans 18 amino acids. The V gene end was trimmed by 0 bases and the J gene end by 4 bases; junction bases not matched to a gene: 10. The CDR3 DNA follows: TGTGCCATCAGTGAGTCGAAGTTCACAGGGGGGAATAATGAAAAACTGTTTTTT. It translates to CAISESKFTGGNNEKLFF.

J is TRBJ2-7 and V is TRBV5-6; D is perhaps TRBD2 (5 bases). The CDR3 length is 13 residues. Per germline, CDR1 SGHDT and CDR2 YYEEEE. V gave up 0 bases and J gave up 7 bases, with 11 bases separating them. The CDR3 DNA sequence: TGTGCCAGCAGCTTGGTGTCCGGACTTGAGCAGTACTTC. Encoded protein: CASSLVSGLEQYF.

The chain couples TRBV19 to TRBJ1-5; the match to TRBD1 covers 7 bases. With V trimmed by 6 bases and J by 11 bases, 13 bases remained unmatched. In germline, CDR1 is LNHDA, CDR2 SQIVND (reference sequence). CDR3 size: 14 residues. This CDR3 is CASSLTGWFGSQHF. For the CDR3, the DNA is TGTGCCAGTAGCCTGACAGGGTGGTTTGGGTCCCAGCATTTT.

The V call is TRBV9, the J call TRBJ1-5; D gene unclear. Looked up from germline, CDR1 is SGDLS and CDR2 is YYNGEE. V dropped 3 bases and J dropped 7 bases, with 17 bases sitting between them. This CDR3 is built from 15 residues. CDR3 sequence: CASSAGWGARQPQHF. CDR3 DNA sequence: TGTGCCAGCAGCGCGGGTTGGGGAGCTCGGCAGCCCCAGCATTTT.